This record looks at one T cell receptor (beta chain) sequence and its context. Its specificity is not known. The data derive from a study of response to subunit inactivated influenza vaccine. Findings and caveats of the study: The authors suggested that every seasonal influenza vaccination recruits few new T cells.

TCRdb re-derived calls from the RT-PCR reads in MiXCR, one entry per CDR3 protein. In the table there are roughly 500,000 distinct CDR3 sequences, over 25% of which are singletons. Per germline, CDR1 DFQATT and CDR2 SNEGSKA (reference sequence). Trimming cost V 6 bases and J 1 base, with 5 bases left between them. The CDR3 covers 11 residues. The sequencing used CD4+ T cells sorted from PBMCs, collected about 5 days after vaccination. The receptor's source is a man over 45 who received an inactivated influenza vaccine. This chain uses TRBV20-1 with TRBJ2-3; D is unclear. The DNA of the CDR3 is TGCAGTGCGGATGGCACAGATACGCAGTATTTT. This gives the protein CSADGTDTQYF.